These 27 T cell receptor beta chains came from one sample sequenced in a study of T cell changes during pregnancy in multiple sclerosis. Libraries were prepared by immunoSEQ multiplex PCR; TCRdb keeps only in-frame clonotypes and omits some of them. The sample holds tens of thousands of clones, more than 90% seen once. Specimen: CD4+ T cells from peripheral blood mononuclear cells, collected in the second trimester of pregnancy. Receptors were obtained from a female donor with multiple sclerosis, enrolled in a pregnancy study.

V is TRBV6-5 and J is TRBJ2-5, with 10 bases that match TRBD2. The CDR3 contains 15 residues. The germline V gene has CDR1 MNHEY and CDR2 SVGAGI. V was pared by 4 bases and J by 3 bases, with 5 bases of the junction left unmatched. The CDR3 spells CASSLRTSGKETQYF. CDR3 coding DNA: TGTGCCAGCAGTTTGCGGACTAGCGGCAAAGAGACCCAGTACTTC.

This clone was detected only once. V is TRBV6-5 and J is TRBJ2-7; tentative D call: TRBD1 (5 bases). This CDR3 has 15 amino acids. Trimming removed 0 bases from V and 2 bases from J, with 11 bases in between. The germline gives CDR1 MNHEY, CDR2 SVGAGI. As DNA, the CDR3 is TGTGCCAGCAGTTACTCGCAGGGAAGCACCTACGAGCAGTACTTC. It yields the protein CASSYSQGSTYEQYF.

This sequence joins TRBV11-2 and TRBJ2-3; D is unclear. Trimming took off 2 bases at V and 6 bases at J, with 9 bases between the two ends. The CDR3 is 13 amino acids. From germline, CDR1 is SGHAT and CDR2 FQNNGV. The CDR3 region is CASSLSVGDTQYF. CDR3 coding DNA: TGTGCCAGCAGCTTATCGGTCGGTGATACGCAGTATTTT.

This chain links TRBV7-9 with TRBJ2-1; 11 bases are a match to TRBD2. J was trimmed by 6 bases and V by 1 base; bases with no gene match: 5. This CDR3 is built from 16 residues. Per germline, CDR1 SEHNR and CDR2 FQNEAQ (reference sequence). The CDR3 region is CASSLGPSGGSNEQFF. CDR3 bases: TGTGCCAGCAGCTTAGGTCCTAGCGGGGGGAGCAATGAGCAGTTCTTC.

V and J are TRBV2 and TRBJ2-7, with 8 bases identical to TRBD2. Germline V gives CDR1 SNHLY, CDR2 FYNNEI. Trimming took 11 bases from V and 6 from J; bases not matched to a gene: 12. The CDR3 runs 13 residues. CDR3 in amino acids: CAGSGTRLGEQYF. The CDR3 coding sequence is TGTGCCGGCTCCGGGACTAGGCTGGGCGAGCAGTACTTC.

This chain connects TRBV7-6 to TRBJ2-1; D is undetermined. The V end was cut by 5 bases, the J end by 2 bases, with 28 bases between. In germline, CDR1 is SGHVS, CDR2 FNYEAQ. There are 20 residues in the CDR3. In DNA, the CDR3 is TGTGCCAGCAGCCCTTATCCCCCCATCCAAGCGACCTCCCCCTACAATGAGCAGTTCTTC. It yields the protein CASSPYPPIQATSPYNEQFF.

The chain has TRBV7-9 and TRBJ1-5, with D perhaps TRBD1 (6 bases). This CDR3 is built from 17 residues. V was trimmed by 2 bases and J by 4 bases, leaving 18 bases between them. CDR1 and CDR2 from the germline V gene are SEHNR and FQNEAQ (reference sequence). DNA for the CDR3: TGTGCCAGCAGCTTAAGAACAGGGAATTCGATTAATCAGCCCCAGCATTTT. This codes for CASSLRTGNSINQPQHF. Full variable domain (remainder filled in from reference TRBV7-9 and TRBJ1-5): DTGVSQNPRHKITKRGQNVTFRCDPISEHNRLYWYRQTLGQGPEFLTYFQNEAQLEKSRLLSDRFSAERPKGSFSTLEIQRTEQGDSAMYLCASSLRTGNSINQPQHFGDGTRLSIL.

The rearrangement joins TRBV30 to TRBJ1-4, with 9 bases fitting TRBD1. The ends lost 8 bases at V and 7 bases at J; junction bases unmatched: 5. Per germline, CDR1 GTSNPN and CDR2 SVGIG (reference sequence). The CDR3 spans 12 residues. CDR3 region: CARQGVGEKLFF. The CDR3 DNA reads TGTGCCCGACAGGGGGTGGGTGAAAAACTGTTTTTT.

In DNA, the CDR3 is TGTGCCAGTAGCCGGACAGGCCAAACCAATCAGCCCCAGCATTTT. Translation: CASSRTGQTNQPQHF. This rearrangement joins TRBV19 to TRBJ1-5; 7 nucleotides align to TRBD1. This CDR3 region has 15 residues. CDR1 and CDR2 from the germline V gene are LNHDA and SQIVND (reference sequence). The junction had 8 bases not matched to a gene; V was cut back by 6 bases and J by 3 bases.

Here the CDR3 reads CASSLGGFRGHKSYEQYF. CDR3 coding DNA: TGTGCCAGCAGCTTAGGCGGGTTTCGGGGACACAAGTCCTACGAGCAGTACTTC. V gene TRBV7-2 combines with J gene TRBJ2-7, with D tentatively TRBD1 (6 bases). Germline assignment: CDR1 SGHTA and CDR2 FQGNSA. This CDR3 spans 18 amino acids. The V and J ends lost 1 base and 1 base respectively, with 20 bases between them.

This chain uses TRBV9 with TRBJ2-3; the D is unclear. The CDR3 sequence is 14 residues long. Between the trimmed V and J ends, which lost 0 bases and 7 bases, there was a span of 12 bases. Germline assignment: CDR1 SGDLS and CDR2 YYNGEE. DNA for the CDR3: TGTGCCAGCAGCGTAGGGCCGCCGGAGAATACGCAGTATTTT. Translating gives CASSVGPPENTQYF.

The V gene is TRBV19, the J gene TRBJ2-5, with 11 bases matching TRBD1. In germline, CDR1 is LNHDA, CDR2 SQIVND (reference sequence). The length of the CDR3 is 17 residues. V lost 4 bases to trimming and J lost 5 bases; unmatched junction nucleotides: 12. CDR3 nucleotides: TGTGCCAGTAGTACGGCCGGGAGGACAGGGGGCAGGGAGACCCAGTACTTC. Its translation is CASSTAGRTGGRETQYF.

V gene TRBV5-1 combines with J gene TRBJ2-5; D unclear. Germline V CDR1 and CDR2: SGHRS, YFSETQ. V lost 4 bases, J lost 2 bases, and 6 bases lay in between. The CDR3 totals 12 residues. This CDR3 reads CASSILQETQYF. The CDR3, as DNA: TGCGCCAGCAGCATATTACAAGAGACCCAGTACTTC.

This chain connects TRBV6-4 to TRBJ2-2; D is perhaps TRBD1 (5 bases). V shed 5 bases and J shed 5 bases, with 6 bases lying between them. The CDR3 covers 12 residues. Germline V CDR1 and CDR2: MRHNA, SNTAGT. In DNA form, the CDR3 reads TGTGCCAGCAGTAGGGGAACCGGGGAGCTGTTTTTT. Protein: CASSRGTGELFF.

This chain connects TRBV28 to TRBJ2-5; 7 bases map to TRBD2. The CDR3 is 14 amino acids. Trimming took 8 bases from V and 4 from J; bases not matched to a gene: 10. Germline V gene data show CDR1 as MDHEN and CDR2 as SYDVKM. CDR3 protein: CASGGGGGRETQYF. The DNA for the CDR3 is TGTGCCAGCGGCGGGGGTGGAGGGAGAGAGACCCAGTACTTC.

The J gene is TRBJ2-7, the V gene TRBV30; 7 nucleotides align to TRBD1. The CDR3 extends over 15 amino acids. Germline CDR1 is GTSNPN and CDR2 is SVGIG (reference sequence). V shed 2 bases and J 5 bases; nucleotides not matched to a gene: 12. In DNA form, the CDR3 reads TGTGCCTGGAGTCGAGGTGACAGGGTGAGGAACGAGCAGTACTTC. Translating it yields CAWSRGDRVRNEQYF.

This clone showed up just a few times. The chain recombines TRBV19 with TRBJ2-7; TRBD2 aligns across 13 bases. Germline trimming cut 3 bases from V and 6 bases from J; bases unmatched to any gene: 8. The length of the CDR3 is 16 residues. Per the germline V gene, CDR1 is LNHDA and CDR2 is SQIVND (reference sequence). The CDR3 here is CASSMTRLAGGSEQYF. CDR3 nucleotide sequence: TGTGCCAGTAGTATGACCCGACTAGCGGGAGGAAGCGAGCAGTACTTC.

The chain couples TRBV6-1 to TRBJ1-2; D is ambiguous. This CDR3 contains 13 residues. CDR1 and CDR2 from the germline V gene are MNHNS and SASEGT. Trimming stripped 5 bases from V and 3 bases from J, with 10 bases between. The CDR3 DNA reads TGTGCCAGCAGTCCGGACTGGCACTATGGCTACACCTTC. Residues: CASSPDWHYGYTF.

The V call is TRBV4-2, the J call TRBJ2-5; 10 bases agree with TRBD2. V lost 4 bases, J lost 5 bases, and 4 bases stayed unmatched. CDR3 length: 14 residues. Germline values: CDR1 LGHNA, CDR2 YNFKEQ. The CDR3 spells CASSRRAGGETQYF. CDR3 DNA: TGTGCCAGCAGCCGAAGAGCGGGGGGGGAGACCCAGTACTTC.

The rearrangement uses TRBV5-1 and TRBJ1-2; TRBD1 agrees at 7 bases. The V gene's germline CDR1 is SGHRS and CDR2 YFSETQ. The V and J ends lost 5 bases and 8 bases, in that order; junction bases with no gene match: 12. The CDR3 runs to 14 residues. CDR3 sequence reads: CASSNLGGREGYTF. The CDR3 DNA follows: TGCGCCAGCAGTAACTTAGGGGGCAGGGAAGGCTACACCTTC.

This chain uses TRBV5-5 with TRBJ1-6, with 7 bases lining up with TRBD1. CDR3 length: 15 residues. With V trimmed by 3 bases and J by 7 bases, 7 bases remained unmatched. Germline V gene data show CDR1 as SGHKS and CDR2 as YYEKEE (reference sequence). The CDR3 region is CASSSAGTVNSPLHF. CDR3 coding DNA: TGTGCCAGCAGCTCAGCCGGGACAGTAAATTCACCCCTCCACTTT.

This chain uses TRBV10-3 with TRBJ1-1; D ambiguous. Trimming took 3 bases from V and 2 from J, leaving 7 bases between them. This CDR3 comprises 13 residues. Germline CDR1 is ENHRY and CDR2 is SYGVKD. CDR3 DNA: TGTGCCATCAGTGATAGTACTAACACTGAAGCTTTCTTT. Translation gives CAISDSTNTEAFF.

The CDR3 here is CASSRLAGGYNEQFF. The CDR3 DNA is TGTGCCAGTAGTCGACTAGCGGGGGGGTACAATGAGCAGTTCTTC. The chain combines TRBV19 with TRBJ2-1; 14 nucleotides align to TRBD2. V shed 5 bases, J shed 4 bases, and the junction held 1 base outside the gene matches. Germline V CDR1 and CDR2: LNHDA, SQIVND (reference sequence). The CDR3 length is 15 residues.

This chain uses TRBV4-2 with TRBJ2-7; 11 positions agree with TRBD2. Germline CDR1 LGHNA, CDR2 YNFKEQ. This CDR3 spans 15 amino acids. V shed 2 bases, J shed 5 bases, and the junction held 5 bases outside the gene matches. The CDR3 loop reads CASSQLAGGIHEQYF. The CDR3 DNA sequence: TGTGCCAGCAGCCAACTAGCGGGAGGTATCCACGAGCAGTACTTC.

The genes are TRBV5-1 and TRBJ2-1; 9 bases map to TRBD2. The CDR3 spans 15 residues. With V trimmed by 3 bases and J by 4 bases, 5 bases remained unmatched. CDR1 SGHRS and CDR2 YFSETQ come from the germline V gene. CDR3 protein: CASSSPAGGYNEQFF. CDR3 in DNA: TGCGCCAGCAGCTCCCCGGCGGGAGGGTACAATGAGCAGTTCTTC. Full variable domain (outside the CDR3, taken from reference TRBV5-1 and TRBJ2-1): KAGVTQTPRYLIKTRGQQVTLSCSPISGHRSVSWYQQTPGQGLQFLFEYFSETQRNKGNFPGRFSGRQFSNSRSEMNVSTLELGDSALYLCASSSPAGGYNEQFFGPGTRLTVL.

V usage is TRBV7-2 and J usage is TRBJ1-3, with D unresolved. Germline V lookup: CDR1 SGHTA, CDR2 FQGNSA. V was trimmed by 3 bases and J by 2 bases, leaving 11 bases between them. The CDR3 sequence is 15 residues long. CDR3 DNA: TGTGCCAGCAGCTTTCAGGTCTCCCCTGGAAACACCATATATTTT. It encodes CASSFQVSPGNTIYF.

In this sample, this clone turned up once. The chain carries TRBV9 and TRBJ2-3; 10 nucleotides agree with TRBD2. The CDR3 is 15 amino acids. The junction had 2 bases not matched to a gene; V was cut back by 0 bases and J by 4 bases. The V gene's germline CDR1 is SGDLS and CDR2 YYNGEE. The CDR3, as DNA: TGTGCCAGCAGCGTAGGGCTAGCGGGGGCAGATACGCAGTATTTT. It encodes CASSVGLAGADTQYF.